This T cell receptor (beta chain) was obtained from a study of T cell responses to AZD1222 COVID-19 vaccine (TCRdb year 2021). A note on the overall study: Because spike-specific TCR depth and breadth did not differ between the two schedules, AZD1222 recipients who got a second dose at roughly 4 weeks were pooled with those who got a second dose at roughly 12 weeks. A total of over 230 trial participants underwent TCR sequencing, of whom some 210 received two doses of AZD1222 and about 26 received two doses of the MenACWY control vaccine. Trial participants were enrolled by age into 18-55, 56-69 and 70-plus year subgroups, with roughly 160, 29 and 62 TCR-sequenced participants respectively. Paper-wide results and their limitations: No day 14 peak-response samples were available, so repertoires were characterized only after the peak T cell response. Most participants were white British and females outnumbered males, and the authors suggested that clonal diversity may have been underestimated. Only 5 to 7 AZD1222 recipients were SARS-CoV-2 seropositive at baseline, limiting conclusions about previously exposed vaccinees. The whole spike protein was spanned by vaccine-associated CD4 TCRs, and dominant responses were seen in regions 160-218 and 743-854. Nearly half of unique spike-specific TCRs reportedly recognized epitopes outside regions mutated in the B.1.351 and B.1.1.7 variants. In the small 56-69-year group, the increase in depth fell short of significance, most likely because of low power. After two AZD1222 doses, both the breadth and the depth of spike-specific TCRs were significantly higher than at day 0 and than in MenACWY recipients.

The CDR3 starts with the cysteine, ends with the phenylalanine, and has 14 residues. The read is trimmed to its CDR3 DNA, 42 bases read in frame from base 1. As encoded in the germline V gene, CDR1 is SGHTS while CDR2 is YDEGEE. V drops 0 bases and J drops 7 bases, leaving 14 bases in between. The CDR3 regions of human TCRbeta chains were subjected to immunosequencing. The source study handled its data this way. TCRs in the repertoires were matched against a reference library of SARS-CoV-2-specific TCRs that had been generated with the MIRA antigen-specificity platform. Breadth was defined as the fraction of unique TCRs that were SARS-CoV-2-associated, and depth was defined as the fraction of total T cells that were SARS-CoV-2-associated. Using the MIRA data, every spike-specific TCR was mapped to the spike region that the TCR reacted to and assigned to either a CD4 or a CD8 class. Log10-transformed breadth and depth values were compared by one-way ANOVA with Sidak's multiple comparisons tests. This is the immuneACCESS table as TCRdb keeps it, with only in-frame sequences that have V and J called. A part of the clones is gone; compared with another copy, unresolved V genes explain less than half, and the rest is unexplained. The V and J calls and the clone size are those of that table, but D and trimming were determined from the DNA. The sample records around 72,000 clones, around 86% of which are singletons. Jointly, the top ten make up 20% to 30% of the sample.

What this sample's time point label stands for: baseline before first vaccination. Vaccinee samples came from UK trials COV001 and COV002, including a single-blind randomized controlled phase 2/3 trial of AZD1222 (ChAdOx1 nCoV-19) in healthy adults. Trial participant PBMC samples were collected at day 0 and day 28 after the second dose for TCRbeta chain sequencing. As to this clone: The antigen it binds to is not known. No per-base quality is available; no much larger clone lies one base away.

Source: peripheral blood, taken on day 0 of AZD1222 vaccination. The chain employs TRBV5-8 and TRBJ2-7, with the D gene uncertain. The sequence was obtained from an adult in good health. The CDR3 loop reads CASSLVWSDGEQYF. DNA sequence: TGTGCCAGCAGCTTGGTATGGAGTGATGGGGAGCAGTACTTC.